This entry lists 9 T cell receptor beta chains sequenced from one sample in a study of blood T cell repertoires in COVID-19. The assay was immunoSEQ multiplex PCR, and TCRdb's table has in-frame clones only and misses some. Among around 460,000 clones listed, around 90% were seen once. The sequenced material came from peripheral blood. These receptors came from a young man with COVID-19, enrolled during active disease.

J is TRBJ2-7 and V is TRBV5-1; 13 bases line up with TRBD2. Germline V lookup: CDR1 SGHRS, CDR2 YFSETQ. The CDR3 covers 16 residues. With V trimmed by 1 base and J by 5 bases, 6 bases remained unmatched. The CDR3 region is CASSLTSGRDSHEQYF. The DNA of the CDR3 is TGCGCCAGCAGCTTGACTAGCGGGAGGGATTCCCACGAGCAGTACTTC.

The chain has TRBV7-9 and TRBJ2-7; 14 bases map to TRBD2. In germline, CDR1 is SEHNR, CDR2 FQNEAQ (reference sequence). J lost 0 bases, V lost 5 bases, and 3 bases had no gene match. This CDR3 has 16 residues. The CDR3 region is CASSPGLAGASYEQYF. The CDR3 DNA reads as TGTGCCAGCAGCCCGGGACTAGCGGGGGCCTCCTACGAGCAGTACTTC.

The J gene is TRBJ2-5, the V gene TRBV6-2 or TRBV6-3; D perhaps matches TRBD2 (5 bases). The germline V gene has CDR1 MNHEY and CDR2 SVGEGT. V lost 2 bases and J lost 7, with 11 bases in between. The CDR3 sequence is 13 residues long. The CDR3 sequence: CASSYGSSGTQYF. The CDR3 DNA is TGTGCCAGCAGTTACGGGAGTTCTGGGACCCAGTACTTC.

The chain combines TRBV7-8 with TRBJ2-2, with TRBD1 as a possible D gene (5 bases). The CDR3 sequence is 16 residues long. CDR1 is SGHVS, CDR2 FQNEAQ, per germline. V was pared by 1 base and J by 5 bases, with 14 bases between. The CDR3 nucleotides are TGTGCCAGCAGCTTAGACAGGCTGTTCGGAACCGGGGAGCTGTTTTTT. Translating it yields CASSLDRLFGTGELFF.

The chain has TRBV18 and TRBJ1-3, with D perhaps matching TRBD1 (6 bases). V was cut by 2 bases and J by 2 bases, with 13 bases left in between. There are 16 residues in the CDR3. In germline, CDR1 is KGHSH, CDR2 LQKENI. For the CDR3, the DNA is TGTGCCAGCTCACCAAATTTCAGGGGCCCTGGAAACACCATATATTTT. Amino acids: CASSPNFRGPGNTIYF.

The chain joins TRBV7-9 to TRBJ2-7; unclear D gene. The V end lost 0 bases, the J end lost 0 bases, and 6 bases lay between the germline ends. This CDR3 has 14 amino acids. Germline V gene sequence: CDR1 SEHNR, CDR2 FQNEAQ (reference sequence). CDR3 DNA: TGTGCCAGCAGCTTAGCCCCTACCTCCTACGAGCAGTACTTC. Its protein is CASSLAPTSYEQYF.

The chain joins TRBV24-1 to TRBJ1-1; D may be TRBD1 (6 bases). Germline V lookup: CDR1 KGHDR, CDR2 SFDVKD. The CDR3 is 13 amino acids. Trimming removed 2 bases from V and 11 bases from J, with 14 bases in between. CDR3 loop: CATSDSTGSTAFF. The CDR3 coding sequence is TGTGCCACCAGTGATTCAACAGGGTCTACGGCTTTCTTT.

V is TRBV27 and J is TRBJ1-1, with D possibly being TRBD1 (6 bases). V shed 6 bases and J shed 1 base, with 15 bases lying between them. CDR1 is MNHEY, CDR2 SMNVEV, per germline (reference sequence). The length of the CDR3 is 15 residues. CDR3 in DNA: TGTGCCAGCAGCTACATACAGGGTAGGAACACTGAAGCTTTCTTT. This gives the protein CASSYIQGRNTEAFF.

CDR3 sequence: CASSLEGGQTGELFF. The CDR3 region has the DNA TGTGCCAGCAGCTTGGAGGGGGGGCAAACCGGGGAGCTGTTTTTT. The chain joins TRBV5-5 to TRBJ2-2; D is possibly TRBD2 (7 bases). Trimming took off 0 bases at V and 5 bases at J, with 11 bases between the two ends. Germline CDR1 SGHKS, CDR2 YYEKEE (reference sequence). The CDR3 is 15 amino acids.